These 17 T cell receptor beta chains were all obtained from the same sample, sequenced in a study of response to subunit inactivated influenza vaccine. TCRdb re-analysed the RT-PCR reads in MiXCR, keeping a single row per CDR3 protein. The sample lists roughly 570,000 distinct CDR3 sequences, roughly 13% occurring once. The sequenced sample was PBMCs from blood, obtained roughly 47 days after vaccination. These receptors originate from a man aged 45-65 years who received an inactivated influenza vaccine.

This clonotype was counted only a few times. V is TRBV7-9 and J is TRBJ2-5; TRBD2 is a possible D gene (6 bases). The ends were cut back, 2 bases at V and 7 bases at J, with 20 bases in the middle. This CDR3 spans 16 amino acids. CDR1 is SEHNR and CDR2 is FQNEAQ in the germline V gene (reference sequence). The CDR3 nucleotides read TGTGCCAGCAGCTTAACGGTCGCCAGTGAAGCGGGGACCCAGTACTTC. It is translated as CASSLTVASEAGTQYF.

In its sample, this clonotype was seen many times. The chain has TRBV7-2 and TRBJ2-1; D may match TRBD1 or TRBD2 (5 bases each). This CDR3 contains 15 residues. CDR1 and CDR2 (germline): SGHTA, FQGNSA. V gave up 4 bases and J gave up 4 bases, with 14 bases separating them. The CDR3 nucleotides are TGTGCCAGCAGCTCAAATTGGGACGGATACAATGAGCAGTTCTTC. Its protein is CASSSNWDGYNEQFF.

In its sample, this clonotype was seen many times. This rearrangement joins TRBV5-1 to TRBJ2-5; TRBD1 agrees at 10 bases. Germline V gives CDR1 SGHRS, CDR2 YFSETQ. V shed 2 bases and J 5 bases; nucleotides not matched to a gene: 12. The CDR3 spans 17 residues. CDR3 in DNA: TGCGCCAGCAGCTTAACTCCACCGGGACAGGGGATGGAGACCCAGTACTTC. This codes for CASSLTPPGQGMETQYF.

The rearrangement joins TRBV4-2 to TRBJ2-5; TRBD1 or TRBD2 may be the D gene (6 bases each). The ends were cut back, 0 bases at V and 5 bases at J, with 16 bases in the middle. This CDR3 comprises 16 residues. From germline, CDR1 is LGHNA and CDR2 YNFKEQ. CDR3 in amino acids: CASSQDGTRGVETQYF. In nucleotides, the CDR3 is TGTGCCAGCAGCCAAGATGGAACAAGGGGGGTGGAGACCCAGTACTTC.

V and J are TRBV20-1 and TRBJ2-3, with 9 bases identical to TRBD1. Unmatched junction bases numbered 1, after V lost 3 bases and J lost 0 bases. Germline CDR1 is DFQATT and CDR2 is SNEGSKA (reference sequence). The CDR3 is 14 amino acids. The CDR3 DNA reads TGCAGTGCTAGTGGGACAGGGAGCACAGATACGCAGTATTTT. As protein: CSASGTGSTDTQYF.

A few counts support this clonotype. The genes are TRBV7-2 and TRBJ2-1, with 7 bases matching TRBD1. V lost 4 bases and J lost 6; bases outside the gene matches: 9. There are 15 residues in the CDR3. CDR1 and CDR2 from the germline V gene are SGHTA and FQGNSA. CDR3 in DNA: TGTGCCAGCAGCTCACCGGGACAGACTATCAATGAGCAGTTCTTC. Translation gives CASSSPGQTINEQFF.

This clonotype was seen a few times. This chain joins TRBV12-3 or TRBV12-4 and TRBJ2-2; the match to TRBD1 covers 7 bases. Germline trimming cut 6 bases from V and 3 bases from J; bases unmatched to any gene: 10. The CDR3 is 16 residues long. CDR3 loop: CASSLSTGKDTGELFF. The CDR3 DNA is TGTGCCAGCAGCCTCTCGACAGGGAAGGACACCGGGGAGCTGTTTTTT.

This clonotype was detected only a few times. In DNA, the CDR3 is TGTGCCAGCAGCTTACAACAGGGGGCTCGCGGGGAGCTGTTTTTT. Translated, it gives CASSLQQGARGELFF. The rearrangement links TRBV5-5 to TRBJ2-2, with 9 bases aligning to TRBD1. CDR1 is SGHKS, CDR2 YYEKEE, per germline (reference sequence). The CDR3 consists of 15 residues. V dropped 2 bases and J dropped 7; count of bases not matched to a gene: 6.

The rearrangement links TRBV5-4 to TRBJ1-3, with D perhaps matching TRBD1 (5 bases). This CDR3 comprises 15 residues. Trimming left V 0 bases short and J 3 bases short, with 10 bases between. In germline, CDR1 is SGHNT, CDR2 YYREEE (reference sequence). CDR3 nucleotide sequence: TGTGCCAGCAGCTTGGCCGGAACAGGTGGAAACACCATATATTTT. It codes for CASSLAGTGGNTIYF. The entire variable domain, with the rest obtained from reference TRBV5-4 and TRBJ1-3, is as follows: ETGVTQSPTHLIKTRGQQVTLRCSSQSGHNTVSWYQQALGQGPQFIFQYYREEENGRGNFPPRFSGLQFPNYSSELNVNALELDDSALYLCASSLAGTGGNTIYFGEGSWLTVV.

This clonotype was seen a handful of times. The CDR3 DNA reads as TGTGCCAGCAGGGGACTAGCGGGGCTGAATGAGCAGTTCTTC. This codes for CASRGLAGLNEQFF. This sequence joins TRBV27 and TRBJ2-1; 13 bases match TRBD2. The CDR3 is made up of 14 amino acids. Germline CDR1 and CDR2: MNHEY and SMNVEV (reference sequence). V lost 6 bases, J lost 7 bases, and 3 bases stayed unmatched.

The chain combines TRBV7-8 with TRBJ1-2, with D perhaps TRBD1 (6 bases). V was shortened by 5 bases and J by 0 bases, with 13 bases between the two germline ends. The germline gives CDR1 SGHVS, CDR2 FQNEAQ. The CDR3 contains 15 residues. The CDR3 DNA sequence: TGTGCCAGCAGCCCCGGGGACACCGCTAACTATGGCTACACCTTC. It translates to CASSPGDTANYGYTF.

This chain joins TRBV19 and TRBJ1-5; 8 bases match TRBD1. This CDR3 region has 14 residues. V lost 6 bases to trimming and J lost 3 bases; unmatched junction nucleotides: 4. CDR1 LNHDA and CDR2 SQIVND come from the germline V gene (reference sequence). The DNA for the CDR3 is TGTGCCAGTAGGGACAGGGTTTACAATCAGCCCCAGCATTTT. This gives the protein CASRDRVYNQPQHF.

The chain links TRBV7-6 to TRBJ2-7; a weak D match, TRBD2 (5 bases). The CDR3 covers 15 residues. V lost 0 bases and J lost 6, with 15 bases in between. Germline CDR1 reads SGHVS; CDR2 reads FNYEAQ. DNA for the CDR3: TGTGCCAGCAGCTTAGCCTCGGGAACTGACGTCGAGCAGTACTTC. Translating it yields CASSLASGTDVEQYF. Full variable domain (outside the CDR3, taken from reference TRBV7-6 and TRBJ2-7): GAGVSQSPRYKVTKRGQDVALRCDPISGHVSLYWYRQALGQGPEFLTYFNYEAQQDKSGLPNDRFSAERPEGSISTLTIQRTEQRDSAMYRCASSLASGTDVEQYFGPGTRLTVT.

This clonotype has only a few counts. The rearrangement joins TRBV12-3 or TRBV12-4 to TRBJ2-7; possibly TRBD2 for D (5 bases). The CDR3 covers 15 residues. The V and J ends lost 5 bases and 0 bases respectively, with 14 bases between them. CDR3 sequence reads: CASSTTGMTSYEQYF. CDR3 DNA: TGTGCCAGCAGTACCACCGGGATGACCTCCTACGAGCAGTACTTC.

This clonotype was observed a few times. The V and J genes are TRBV15 and TRBJ2-1, with 9 nucleotides matching TRBD2. The CDR3 totals 16 residues. Germline V gives CDR1 LNHNV, CDR2 YYDKDF (reference sequence). Trimming took 9 bases from V and 0 from J; bases not matched to a gene: 9. CDR3 protein: CATKSSGSFSYNEQFF. In DNA, the CDR3 is TGTGCCACGAAGAGTAGCGGGAGCTTCTCCTACAATGAGCAGTTCTTC.

V is TRBV24-1 and J is TRBJ1-1; possible D gene TRBD1, 5 bases. Between the trimmed V and J ends, which lost 9 bases and 11 bases, there was a span of 18 bases. CDR1 and CDR2 from the germline V gene are KGHDR and SFDVKD. CDR3 length: 12 residues. CDR3 sequence (DNA): TGTGCCACCGCCGACAGTCACTCCGGGGCTTTCTTT. As protein: CATADSHSGAFF.

This clonotype was observed at least ten times. CDR3 bases: TGCAGCGTTCGACACCTACGACACGGCGATGAGCAGTTCTTC. Its protein is CSVRHLRHGDEQFF. This rearrangement joins TRBV29-1 to TRBJ2-1, with D unclear. Germline V gene data show CDR1 as SQVTM and CDR2 as ANQGSEA. There are 14 residues in the CDR3. V was pared by 5 bases and J by 8 bases, with 19 bases between.